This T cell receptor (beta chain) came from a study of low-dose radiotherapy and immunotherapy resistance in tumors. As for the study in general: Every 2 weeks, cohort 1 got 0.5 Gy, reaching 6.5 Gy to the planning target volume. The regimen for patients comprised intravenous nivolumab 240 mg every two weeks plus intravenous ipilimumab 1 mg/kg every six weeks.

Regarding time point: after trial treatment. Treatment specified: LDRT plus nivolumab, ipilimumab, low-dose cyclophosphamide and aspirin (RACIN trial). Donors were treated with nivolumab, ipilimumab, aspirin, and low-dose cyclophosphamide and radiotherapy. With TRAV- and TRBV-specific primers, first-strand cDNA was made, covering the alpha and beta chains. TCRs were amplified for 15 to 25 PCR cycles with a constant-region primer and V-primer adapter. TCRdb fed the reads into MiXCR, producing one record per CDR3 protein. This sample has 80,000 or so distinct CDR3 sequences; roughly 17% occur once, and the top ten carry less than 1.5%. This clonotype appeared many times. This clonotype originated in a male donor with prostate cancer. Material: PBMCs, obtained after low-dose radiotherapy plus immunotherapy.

The CDR3, as DNA: TGTGCCAGCAGTTACTGGAGACAGGACCGCAATGAAAAACTGTTTTTT. Translated, it gives CASSYWRQDRNEKLFF. This chain joins TRBV6-6 and TRBJ1-4; perhaps TRBD1 as D (6 bases). The CDR3 is made up of 16 amino acids. The V end lost 1 base, the J end lost 5 bases, and 14 bases lay between the germline ends. Germline values: CDR1 MNHNY, CDR2 SVGAGI (reference sequence).